These T cell receptor beta chains were read from a single sample in a study of OX40 agonist ivuxolimab in advanced cancers. Here immunoSEQ multiplex PCR was the method, and the copy in TCRdb shows in-frame clones only, minus some. The table includes roughly 45,000 clones, approximately 79% detected once. Sequences were derived from CD4+ or CD8+ T cells sorted from blood, sampled in a trial of the OX40 agonist ivuxolimab. The receptor set was obtained from an adult with an advanced solid tumor such as melanoma, head and neck, liver or kidney cancer. The CDR3 runs from the conserved cysteine through the conserved F or W. The D gene is left open where the match is weak. Clone size is stated in some rows and not others, as once, few, many or a class when expanded.

clone size	V gene	D gene	J gene	CDR3 DNA	CDR3 protein
NA	TRBV9	NA	TRBJ2-1	TGTGCCAGCAGCGTCTCCACTACGAATGAGCAGTTCTTC	CASSVSTTNEQFF
NA	TRBV6-5	NA	TRBJ1-3	TGTGCCAGCAGTTACTCGATCACGTCGAACACCATATATTTT	CASSYSITSNTIYF
once	TRBV18	NA	TRBJ2-5	TGTGCCAGCTCCCTGGGAGCTGCCGCGGATGAGCAGTACTTC	CASSLGAAADEQYF
NA	TRBV5-1	NA	TRBJ1-2	TGCGCCAGCAGCTCTGCAGGCCCTAACTATGGCTACACCTTC	CASSSAGPNYGYTF
NA	TRBV5-5	NA	TRBJ2-3	TGTGCCAGCAGCTGGCAGGGGCGTAGCACAGATACGCAGTATTTT	CASSWQGRSTDTQYF
NA	TRBV4-3	TRBD2	TRBJ2-1	TGCGCCAGCAGCCATGTGACTAGCGGGCCTTACAATGAGCAGTTCTTC	CASSHVTSGPYNEQFF
NA	TRBV7-2	NA	TRBJ2-7	TGTGCCAGCAGCCCTGTTCGGGGAGGTGAGCAGTACTTC	CASSPVRGGEQYF
NA	TRBV27	TRBD1	TRBJ2-7	TGTGCCAGCAGTTTATCCCTGACAGGGTTAGTCTACGAGCAGTACTTC	CASSLSLTGLVYEQYF
NA	TRBV6-5	TRBD1	TRBJ1-5	TGTGCCAGCAGTAGAACAGGGGGAAGCAATCAGCCCCAGCATTTT	CASSRTGGSNQPQHF
NA	TRBV5-8	NA	TRBJ1-1	TGTGCCAGCAGCTTGAGGGGCTTTAGTGGCACTGAAGCTTTCTTT	CASSLRGFSGTEAFF
NA	TRBV6-5	NA	TRBJ2-7	TGTGCCAGCAGGGCCGGTGAGTACGAGCAGTACTTC	CASRAGEYEQYF
NA	TRBV9	TRBD2	TRBJ2-1	TGTGCCAGCAGCGGAAGCGGGAGGGCTTCCCACAATGAGCAGTTCTTC	CASSGSGRASHNEQFF
NA	TRBV5-1	TRBD1	TRBJ2-3	TGCGCCAGCAGCTTGGGGGACAGTCCCGTGGATACGCAGTATTTT	CASSLGDSPVDTQYF
NA	TRBV12-5	NA	TRBJ1-1	TGTGCTAGTGGCTTTGCTGACTTGAACACTGAAGCTTTCTTT	CASGFADLNTEAFF
few	TRBV10-3	NA	TRBJ1-1	TGTGCCATCAGTGAAGGGTTTGAAGCTTTCTTT	CAISEGFEAFF
NA	TRBV27	TRBD1	TRBJ1-4	TGTGCCAGCAGGGGGACAGGGGGCCCTCGGGAAAAACTGTTTTTT	CASRGTGGPREKLFF
NA	TRBV2	NA	TRBJ2-7	TGTGCCAGCAGTGAATACAAGGCCAACTACGAGCAGTACTTC	CASSEYKANYEQYF
NA	TRBV19	TRBD2	TRBJ2-7	TGTGCCAGTAGTGGGAGGGCGGGTAGCGACGAGCAGTACTTC	CASSGRAGSDEQYF
NA	TRBV5-1	NA	TRBJ2-7	TGCGCCAGCAGCTTTTATCTCAGGACGAGCTCCTACGAGCAGTACTTC	CASSFYLRTSSYEQYF
NA	TRBV29-1	NA	TRBJ2-2	TGCAGCGTTGACTACGGGAGAACCGGGGAGCTGTTTTTT	CSVDYGRTGELFF
once	TRBV2	NA	TRBJ2-7	TGTGCCTGCTATGAAGGAGGATTTGCCCCCTACGAGCAGTACTTC	CACYEGGFAPYEQYF
few	TRBV11-2	NA	TRBJ1-1	TGTGCCAGCAGCCCAATCTTTGAAGCTTTCTTT	CASSPIFEAFF
NA	TRBV5-6	NA	TRBJ1-2	TGTGCCAGCCGGAGAAGACTAGGGTTTGGCTACACCTTC	CASRRRLGFGYTF
NA	TRBV5-1	NA	TRBJ1-1	TGTGCCAGCAGCTTGGTGGGTATGAACACTGAAGCTTTCTTT	CASSLVGMNTEAFF
NA	TRBV7-9	NA	TRBJ2-1	TGTGCCAGCAGCTCTATAGGACAGAAAGGCAATGAGCAGTTCTTC	CASSSIGQKGNEQFF
NA	TRBV18	NA	TRBJ1-2	TGTGCCAGCTCACGACAGACGGAGGGACAACGCTATGGCTACACCTTC	CASSRQTEGQRYGYTF
NA	TRBV6-5	NA	TRBJ1-2	TGTGCCAGCAGCCCCGACAGCTATGGCTACACCTTC	CASSPDSYGYTF
NA	TRBV2	NA	TRBJ2-5	TGTGCCAGCATCGCCCAGGGCATAAAGGAGACCCAGTACTTC	CASIAQGIKETQYF
NA	TRBV5-1	NA	TRBJ1-3	TGCGCCAGCACGGTAGACAGTCCCGCCGCGACTGCCATATATTTT	CASTVDSPAATAIYF
few	TRBV5-4	TRBD2	TRBJ2-3	TGTGCCAGCAGCCCCGGAGGGGACTATAATACGCAGTATTTT	CASSPGGDYNTQYF
NA	TRBV7-9	NA	TRBJ1-1	TGTGCCAGCAGCTTAGGAGGACTTGGAGCTTTCTTT	CASSLGGLGAFF
NA	TRBV4-2	NA	TRBJ2-3	TGTGCCAGCAGCCTCATGACAGGCAGCACAGATACGCAGTATTTT	CASSLMTGSTDTQYF
NA	TRBV11-3	NA	TRBJ2-1	TGTGCCAGCAGCTTAGATTACAGCTCCTACAATGAGCAGTTCTTC	CASSLDYSSYNEQFF
NA	TRBV7-8	NA	TRBJ2-1	TGTGCCAGCAGCCGGGACTTGGGCAGGGTCAATGAGCAGTTCTTC	CASSRDLGRVNEQFF
NA	TRBV5-4	TRBD1	TRBJ2-3	TGTGCCAGCAGCTTGGTCACAGGGGGCGCAGATACGCAGTATTTT	CASSLVTGGADTQYF
once	TRBV6-5	NA	TRBJ2-7	TGTGCCAGCAGCTTCTCCTACGAGCAGTACTTC	CASSFSYEQYF
NA	TRBV5-1	TRBD2	TRBJ2-3	TGCGCCAGCAGCTCCGGGACTAGCGGGAAAGGAGATACGCAGTATTTT	CASSSGTSGKGDTQYF
NA	TRBV10-3	TRBD1	TRBJ1-1	TGTGCCATCAGTGAGGGGACAGATGAAGCTTTCTTT	CAISEGTDEAFF